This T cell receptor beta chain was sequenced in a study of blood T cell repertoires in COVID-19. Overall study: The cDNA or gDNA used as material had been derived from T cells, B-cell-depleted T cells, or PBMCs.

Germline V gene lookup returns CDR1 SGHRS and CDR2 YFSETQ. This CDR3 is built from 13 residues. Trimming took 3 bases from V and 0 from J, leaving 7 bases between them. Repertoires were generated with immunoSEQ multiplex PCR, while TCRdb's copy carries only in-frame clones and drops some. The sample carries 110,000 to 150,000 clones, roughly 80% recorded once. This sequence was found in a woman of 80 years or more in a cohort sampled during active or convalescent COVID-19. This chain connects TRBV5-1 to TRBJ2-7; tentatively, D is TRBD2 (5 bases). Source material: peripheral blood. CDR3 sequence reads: CASSSGLSYEQYF. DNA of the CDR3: TGCGCCAGCAGCTCCGGACTCTCCTACGAGCAGTACTTC.